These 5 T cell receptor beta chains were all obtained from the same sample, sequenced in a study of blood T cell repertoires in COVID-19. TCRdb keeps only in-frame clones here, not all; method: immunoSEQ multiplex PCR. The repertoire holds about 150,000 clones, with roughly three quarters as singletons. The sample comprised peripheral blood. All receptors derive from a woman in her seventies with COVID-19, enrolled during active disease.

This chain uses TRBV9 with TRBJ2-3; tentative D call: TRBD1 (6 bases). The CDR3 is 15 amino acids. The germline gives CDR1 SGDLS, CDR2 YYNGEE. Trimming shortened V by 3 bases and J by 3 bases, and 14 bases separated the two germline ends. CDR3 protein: CASSANRVQTDTQYF. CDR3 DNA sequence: TGTGCCAGCAGCGCCAACAGGGTTCAAACAGATACGCAGTATTTT. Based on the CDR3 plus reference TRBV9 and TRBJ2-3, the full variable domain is DSGVTQTPKHLITATGQRVTLRCSPRSGDLSVYWYQQSLDQGLQFLIQYYNGEERAKGNILERFSAQQFPDLHSELNLSSLELGDSALYFCASSANRVQTDTQYFGPGTRLTVL.

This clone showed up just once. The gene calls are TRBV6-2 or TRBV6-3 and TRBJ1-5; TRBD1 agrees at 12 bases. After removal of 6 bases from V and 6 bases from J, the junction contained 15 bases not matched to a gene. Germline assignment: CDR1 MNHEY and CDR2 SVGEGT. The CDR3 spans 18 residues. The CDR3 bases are TGTGCCAGCAGCCTTGCAGGGGGACAGGGGGCAAGATCTCAGCCCCAGCATTTT. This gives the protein CASSLAGGQGARSQPQHF.

Written as DNA, the CDR3 is TGCGCCAGCAGCTGGGGTGGCCCTGGGAGTCCTGAAGCTTTCTTT. It translates to CASSWGGPGSPEAFF. The chain recombines TRBV5-1 with TRBJ1-1; D is ambiguous. V shed 3 bases and J shed 6 bases, with 18 bases lying between them. The CDR3 has 15 residues. Germline loops: CDR1 SGHRS, CDR2 YFSETQ.

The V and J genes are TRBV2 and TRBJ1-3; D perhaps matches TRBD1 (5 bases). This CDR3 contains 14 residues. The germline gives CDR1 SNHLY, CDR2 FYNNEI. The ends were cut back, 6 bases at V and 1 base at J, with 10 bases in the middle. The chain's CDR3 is CASREQGSGNTIYF. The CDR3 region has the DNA TGTGCCAGCAGGGAGCAGGGATCTGGAAACACCATATATTTT.

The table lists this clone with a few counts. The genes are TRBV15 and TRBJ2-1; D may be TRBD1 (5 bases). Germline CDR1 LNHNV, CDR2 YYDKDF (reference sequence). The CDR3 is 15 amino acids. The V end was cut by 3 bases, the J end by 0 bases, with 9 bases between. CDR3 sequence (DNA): TGTGCCACCAGCAGGGGGCCAAGCTCCTACAATGAGCAGTTCTTC. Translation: CATSRGPSSYNEQFF. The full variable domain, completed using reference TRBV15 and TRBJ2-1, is DAMVIQNPRYQVTQFGKPVTLSCSQTLNHNVMYWYQQKSSQAPKLLFHYYDKDFNNEADTPDNFQSRRPNTSFCFLDIRSPGLGDTAMYLCATSRGPSSYNEQFFGPGTRLTVL.